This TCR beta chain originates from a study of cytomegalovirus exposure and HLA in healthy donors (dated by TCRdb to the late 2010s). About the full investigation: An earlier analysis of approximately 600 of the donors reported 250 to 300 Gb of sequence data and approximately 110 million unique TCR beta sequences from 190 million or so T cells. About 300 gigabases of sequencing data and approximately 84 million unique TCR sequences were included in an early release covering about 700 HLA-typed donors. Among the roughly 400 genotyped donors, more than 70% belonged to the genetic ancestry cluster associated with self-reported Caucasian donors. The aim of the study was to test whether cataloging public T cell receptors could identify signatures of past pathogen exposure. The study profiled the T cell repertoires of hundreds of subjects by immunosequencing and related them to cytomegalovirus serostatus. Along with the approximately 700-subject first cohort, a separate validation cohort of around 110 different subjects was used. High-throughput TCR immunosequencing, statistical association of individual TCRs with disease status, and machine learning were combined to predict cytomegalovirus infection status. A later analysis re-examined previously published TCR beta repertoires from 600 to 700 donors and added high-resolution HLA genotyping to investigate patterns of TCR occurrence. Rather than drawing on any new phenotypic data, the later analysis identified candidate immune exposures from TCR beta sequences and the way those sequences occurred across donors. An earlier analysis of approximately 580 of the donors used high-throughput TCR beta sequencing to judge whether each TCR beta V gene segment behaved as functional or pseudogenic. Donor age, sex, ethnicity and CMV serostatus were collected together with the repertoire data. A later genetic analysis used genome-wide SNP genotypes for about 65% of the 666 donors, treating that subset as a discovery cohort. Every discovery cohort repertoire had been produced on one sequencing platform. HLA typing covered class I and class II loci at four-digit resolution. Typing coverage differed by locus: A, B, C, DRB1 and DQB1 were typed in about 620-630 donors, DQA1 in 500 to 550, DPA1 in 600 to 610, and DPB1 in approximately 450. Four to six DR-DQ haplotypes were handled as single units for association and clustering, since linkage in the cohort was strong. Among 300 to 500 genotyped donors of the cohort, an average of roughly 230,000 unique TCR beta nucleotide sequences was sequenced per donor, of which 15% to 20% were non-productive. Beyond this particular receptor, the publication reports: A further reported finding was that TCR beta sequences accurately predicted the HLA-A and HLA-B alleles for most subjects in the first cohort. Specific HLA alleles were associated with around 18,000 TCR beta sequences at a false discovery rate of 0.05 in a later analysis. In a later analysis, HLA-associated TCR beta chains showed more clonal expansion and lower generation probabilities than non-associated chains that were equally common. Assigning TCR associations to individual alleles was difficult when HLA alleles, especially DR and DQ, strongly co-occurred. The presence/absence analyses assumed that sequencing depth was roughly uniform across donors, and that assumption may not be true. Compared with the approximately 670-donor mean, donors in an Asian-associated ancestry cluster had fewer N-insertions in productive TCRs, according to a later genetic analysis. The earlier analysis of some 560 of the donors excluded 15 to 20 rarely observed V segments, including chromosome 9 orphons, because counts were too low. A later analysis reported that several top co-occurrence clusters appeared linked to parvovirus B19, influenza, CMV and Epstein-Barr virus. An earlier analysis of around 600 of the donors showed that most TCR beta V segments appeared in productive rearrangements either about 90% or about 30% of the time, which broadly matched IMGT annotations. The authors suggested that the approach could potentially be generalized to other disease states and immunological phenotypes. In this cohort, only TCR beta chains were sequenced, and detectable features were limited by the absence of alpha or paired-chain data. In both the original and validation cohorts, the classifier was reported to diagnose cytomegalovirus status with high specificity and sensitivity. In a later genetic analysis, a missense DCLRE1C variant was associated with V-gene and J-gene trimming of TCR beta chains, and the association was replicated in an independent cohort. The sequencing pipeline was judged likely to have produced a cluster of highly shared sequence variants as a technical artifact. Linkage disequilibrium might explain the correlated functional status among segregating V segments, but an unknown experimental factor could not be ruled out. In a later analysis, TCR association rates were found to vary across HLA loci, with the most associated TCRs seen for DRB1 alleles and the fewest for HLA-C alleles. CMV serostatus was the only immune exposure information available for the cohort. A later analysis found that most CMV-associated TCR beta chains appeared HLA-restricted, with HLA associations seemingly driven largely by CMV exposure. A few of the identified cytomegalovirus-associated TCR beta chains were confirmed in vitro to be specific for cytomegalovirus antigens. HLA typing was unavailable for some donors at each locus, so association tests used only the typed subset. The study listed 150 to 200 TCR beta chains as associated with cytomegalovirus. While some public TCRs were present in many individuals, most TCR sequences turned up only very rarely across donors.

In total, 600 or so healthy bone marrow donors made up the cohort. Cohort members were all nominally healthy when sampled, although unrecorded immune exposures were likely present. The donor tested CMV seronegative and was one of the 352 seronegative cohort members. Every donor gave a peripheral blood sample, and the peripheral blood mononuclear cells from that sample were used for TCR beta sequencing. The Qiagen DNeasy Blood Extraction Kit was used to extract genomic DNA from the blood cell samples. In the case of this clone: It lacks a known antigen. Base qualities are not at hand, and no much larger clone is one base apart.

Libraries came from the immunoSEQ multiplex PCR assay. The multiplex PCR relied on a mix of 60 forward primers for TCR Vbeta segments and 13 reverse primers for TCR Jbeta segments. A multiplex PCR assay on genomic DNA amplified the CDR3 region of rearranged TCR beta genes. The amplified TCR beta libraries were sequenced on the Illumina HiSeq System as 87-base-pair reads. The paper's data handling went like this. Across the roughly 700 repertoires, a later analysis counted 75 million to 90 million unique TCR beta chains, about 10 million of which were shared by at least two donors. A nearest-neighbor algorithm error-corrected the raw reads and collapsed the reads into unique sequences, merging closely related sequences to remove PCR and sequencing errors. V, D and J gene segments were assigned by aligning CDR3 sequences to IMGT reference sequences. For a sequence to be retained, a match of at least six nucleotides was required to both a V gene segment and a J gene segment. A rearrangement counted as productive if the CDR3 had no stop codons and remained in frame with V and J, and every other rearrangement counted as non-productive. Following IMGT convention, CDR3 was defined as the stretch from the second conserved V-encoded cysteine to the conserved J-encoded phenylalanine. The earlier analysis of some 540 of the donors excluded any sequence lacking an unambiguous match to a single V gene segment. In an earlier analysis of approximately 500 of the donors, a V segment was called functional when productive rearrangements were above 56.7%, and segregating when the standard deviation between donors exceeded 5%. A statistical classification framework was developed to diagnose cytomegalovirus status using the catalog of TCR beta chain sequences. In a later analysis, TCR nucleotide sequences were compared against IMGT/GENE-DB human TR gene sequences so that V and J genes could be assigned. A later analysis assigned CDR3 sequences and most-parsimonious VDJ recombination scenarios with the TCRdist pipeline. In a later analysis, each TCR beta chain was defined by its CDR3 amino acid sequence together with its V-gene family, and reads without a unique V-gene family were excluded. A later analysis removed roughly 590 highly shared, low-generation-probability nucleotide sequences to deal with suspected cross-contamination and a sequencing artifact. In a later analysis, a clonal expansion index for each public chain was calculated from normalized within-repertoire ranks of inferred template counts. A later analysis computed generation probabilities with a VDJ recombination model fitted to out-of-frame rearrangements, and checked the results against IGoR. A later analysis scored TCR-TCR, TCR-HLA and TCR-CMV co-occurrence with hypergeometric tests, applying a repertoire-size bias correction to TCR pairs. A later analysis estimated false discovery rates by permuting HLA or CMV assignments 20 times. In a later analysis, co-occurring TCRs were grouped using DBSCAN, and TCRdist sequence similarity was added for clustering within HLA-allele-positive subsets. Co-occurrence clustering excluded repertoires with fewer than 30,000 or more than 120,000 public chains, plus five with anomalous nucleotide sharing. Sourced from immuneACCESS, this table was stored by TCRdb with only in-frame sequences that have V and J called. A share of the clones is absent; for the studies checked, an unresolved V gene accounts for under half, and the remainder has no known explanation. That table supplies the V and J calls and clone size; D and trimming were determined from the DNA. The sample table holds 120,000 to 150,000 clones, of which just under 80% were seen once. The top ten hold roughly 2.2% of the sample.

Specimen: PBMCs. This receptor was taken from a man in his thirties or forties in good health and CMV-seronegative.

The CDR3 has the sequence CASRTYETQYF. Here is the DNA: TGTGCCAGCAGGACATATGAGACCCAGTACTTC. The chain was built from TRBV28 and TRBJ2-5, with the D gene not confidently named. The trim is 6 bases for V and 5 bases for J, with a gap of 7 bases between the germline ends. From cysteine to phenylalanine, the CDR3 is 11 amino acids long. The read is trimmed to its CDR3 DNA, 33 bases read in frame from base 1. According to the germline V gene, CDR1 reads MDHEN and CDR2 reads SYDVKM.